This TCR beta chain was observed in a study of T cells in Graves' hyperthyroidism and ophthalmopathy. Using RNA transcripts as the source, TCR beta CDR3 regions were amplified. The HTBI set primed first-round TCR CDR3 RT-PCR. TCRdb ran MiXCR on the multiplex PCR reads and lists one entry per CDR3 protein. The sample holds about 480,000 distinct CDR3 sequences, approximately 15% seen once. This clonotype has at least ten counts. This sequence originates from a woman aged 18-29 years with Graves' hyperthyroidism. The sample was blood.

The CDR3 region is CASSSRDRQFF. In DNA, the CDR3 is TGTGCCAGCAGTTCCCGGGACAGACAGTTCTTC. The genes are TRBV12-3 or TRBV12-4 and TRBJ2-1, with 7 bases aligning to TRBD1. The CDR3 totals 11 residues. V was pared by 4 bases and J by 13 bases, with 4 bases of the junction left unmatched.